The 29 T cell receptor beta chains below all came from one sample that was sequenced in a study of human T cells and chemical hapten exposure. The time point is: patch test 2, 6 weeks after DPC sensitization. Treatment specified: therapeutic diphenylcyclopropenone sensitization with weekly scalp DPC. TCRdb reprocessed the RACE reads with MiXCR, giving one entry per CDR3 protein. The table lists about 70,000 distinct CDR3 sequences, 6.5% to 10% of them singletons, with 3% to 4.5% in the top ten. The source material was whole blood, sampled in connection with sensitization to the hapten diphenylcyclopropenone (DPC). These receptors came from a woman between 50 and 59 years old with alopecia areata. Some clones in this sample may be carry-over from other donors' samples.

The V call is TRBV18, the J call TRBJ1-5; 8 nucleotides line up with TRBD1. V was clipped by 1 base and J by 2 bases; unmatched bases: 7. The CDR3 totals 17 residues. Germline CDR1 is KGHSH and CDR2 is LQKENI. For the CDR3, the DNA is TGTGCCAGCTCACCACGGGACAGGATCAACGGCAATCAGCCCCAGCATTTT. Encoded protein: CASSPRDRINGNQPQHF.

This clonotype was seen ten or more times. The V call is TRBV29-1, the J call TRBJ2-7; a possible D gene is TRBD1 (6 bases). Germline V CDR1 and CDR2: SQVTM, ANQGSEA. The CDR3 has 14 residues. Trimming pared 7 bases from V and 2 bases from J, leaving 18 bases between. The CDR3 DNA reads as TGCAGCGCCGTGAACAGGGTAGGGACCTACGAGCAGTACTTC. Translated: CSAVNRVGTYEQYF.

This clonotype was recorded a few times. This chain links TRBV4-3 with TRBJ2-7; the D gene is possibly TRBD2 (6 bases). The CDR3 loop spans 14 amino acids. Trimming pared 0 bases from V and 3 bases from J, leaving 9 bases between. Germline V lookup: CDR1 LGHNA, CDR2 YSLEER. The CDR3 DNA reads TGCGCCAGCAGCCAAGAGGAGGGGTACTACGAGCAGTACTTC. Translated, it gives CASSQEEGYYEQYF.

CDR3 amino acids: CASSQVRGSEAFF. The CDR3 bases are TGCGCCAGCAGCCAAGTGCGCGGGAGCGAAGCTTTCTTT. V and J are TRBV4-1 and TRBJ1-1; D call uncertain. Germline loops: CDR1 MGHRA, CDR2 YSYEKL. Trimming took 1 base from V and 8 from J, leaving 11 bases between them. CDR3 size: 13 residues.

At least ten counts were recorded for this clonotype. This chain joins TRBV7-9 and TRBJ2-7; 9 bases align to TRBD2. The length of the CDR3 is 18 residues. CDR1 is SEHNR and CDR2 is FQNEAQ in the germline V gene (reference sequence). The V gene end was trimmed by 5 bases and the J gene end by 2 bases; junction bases not matched to a gene: 16. CDR3 sequence: CASSHDFTRGGNTYEQYF. The DNA of the CDR3 is TGTGCCAGCAGCCATGACTTTACGCGGGGGGGCAACACCTACGAGCAGTACTTC.

This clonotype showed up just a few times. The chain employs TRBV19 and TRBJ1-4, with D possibly TRBD1 on 5 matching bases. CDR3 size: 12 residues. The germline V gene encodes CDR1 LNHDA and CDR2 SQIVND (reference sequence). Between the trimmed V and J ends, which lost 6 bases and 8 bases, there was a span of 10 bases. DNA of the CDR3: TGTGCCAGTAGGTCTACAGGAGAAAAACTGTTTTTT. This translates into CASRSTGEKLFF.

The rearrangement links TRBV7-2 to TRBJ2-3; D gene uncertain. Germline V gene lookup returns CDR1 SGHTA and CDR2 FQGNSA. V was shortened by 0 bases and J by 2 bases, with 6 bases between the two germline ends. This CDR3 contains 14 residues. The CDR3 DNA is TGTGCCAGCAGCTTAGCCAGGCCCACAGATACGCAGTATTTT. Protein product: CASSLARPTDTQYF.

This clonotype was counted at least ten times. The chain combines TRBV6-6 with TRBJ1-2; perhaps TRBD1 as D (5 bases). The V end lost 5 bases, the J end lost 3 bases, and 10 bases lay between the germline ends. CDR3 length: 13 amino acids. CDR1 is MNHNY, CDR2 SVGAGI, per germline (reference sequence). Here the CDR3 DNA reads TGTGCCAGCAGTAGTCAGGGAGACTATGGCTACACCTTC. Its translation: CASSSQGDYGYTF.

There are a few counts of this clonotype. V and J are TRBV13 and TRBJ2-7; 10 nucleotides match TRBD1. The V gene end was trimmed by 6 bases and the J gene end by 4 bases; junction bases not matched to a gene: 9. This CDR3 spans 15 amino acids. Germline loops: CDR1 PRHDT, CDR2 FYEKMQ (reference sequence). The CDR3 region has the DNA TGTGCCAGCAGTAGTCCCGGGACAGGGGCTTACGAGCAGTACTTC. Amino acid sequence: CASSSPGTGAYEQYF.

This clonotype was seen a handful of times. The chain recombines TRBV25-1 with TRBJ1-1; perhaps TRBD1 as D (6 bases). V was pared by 6 bases and J by 5 bases, with 16 bases between. The CDR3 extends over 14 amino acids. Germline CDR1 is MGHDK and CDR2 is SYGVNS. The CDR3: CASSSAGAGTEAFF. The CDR3 DNA is TGTGCCAGCAGCTCAGCAGGGGCGGGGACTGAAGCTTTCTTT.

The chain employs TRBV5-6 and TRBJ2-1; 11 bases are a match to TRBD2. Germline assignment: CDR1 SGHDT and CDR2 YYEEEE. The length of the CDR3 is 15 residues. J gave up 7 bases and V 2 bases, and 5 bases lay outside the gene matches. The CDR3 reads CASSLLAGVENEQFF. CDR3 bases: TGTGCCAGCAGCTTACTAGCGGGAGTGGAAAATGAGCAGTTCTTC.

This clonotype has ten or more counts. The gene calls are TRBV3-1 and TRBJ1-5; 7 nucleotides align to TRBD1. Germline loops: CDR1 LGHDT, CDR2 YNNKEL (reference sequence). The CDR3 length is 15 residues. With 4 bases clipped from V and 9 bases from J, the junction kept 12 bases outside the gene matches. The DNA of the CDR3 is TGTGCCAGCAGCCGGGGACAGCTATCCGTAGGGCCCCAGCATTTT. This encodes CASSRGQLSVGPQHF.

This rearrangement joins TRBV5-5 to TRBJ1-1; TRBD1 agrees at 9 bases. Per the germline V gene, CDR1 is SGHKS and CDR2 is YYEKEE (reference sequence). The CDR3 length is 15 residues. With V trimmed by 9 bases and J by 8 bases, 17 bases remained unmatched. The CDR3 DNA sequence: TGTGCCACCCGGGACAGGGTTGTATCGGGGGGAGAAGCTTTCTTT. This codes for CATRDRVVSGGEAFF.

At least ten counts were recorded for this clonotype. The J gene is TRBJ1-6, the V gene TRBV5-1, with unresolved D. V shed 0 bases and J shed 4 bases, with 11 bases lying between them. Germline values: CDR1 SGHRS, CDR2 YFSETQ. The CDR3 length is 16 residues. The CDR3, as DNA: TGCGCCAGCAGCTTGGCGGGGTCGGGGTATAATTCACCCCTCCACTTT. It translates to CASSLAGSGYNSPLHF.

V gene TRBV29-1 combines with J gene TRBJ2-1; 11 nucleotides agree with TRBD2. The CDR3 extends over 15 amino acids. Looked up from germline, CDR1 is SQVTM and CDR2 is ANQGSEA. Trimming cost V 5 bases and J 9 bases; bases outside gene matches: 12. CDR3 DNA sequence: TGCAGCGTTTCAACCTTAGCGGGAGGGCCGGGTGAGCAGTTCTTC. Encoded protein: CSVSTLAGGPGEQFF.

This clonotype appeared a few times. The V and J genes are TRBV11-2 and TRBJ1-1; D is undetermined. V dropped 1 base and J dropped 1 base, with 10 bases sitting between them. CDR1 is SGHAT, CDR2 FQNNGV, per germline. The length of the CDR3 is 15 residues. DNA of the CDR3: TGTGCCAGCAGCTTAGGCACCTACTCGAACACTGAAGCTTTCTTT. This codes for CASSLGTYSNTEAFF.

The genes are TRBV7-8 and TRBJ2-7; no clear D. The CDR3 covers 13 residues. From germline, CDR1 is SGHVS and CDR2 FQNEAQ. Trimming cost V 2 bases and J 2 bases, with 7 bases left between them. In DNA form, the CDR3 reads TGTGCCAGCAGCTTAACGGACGCCTACGAGCAGTACTTC. It codes for CASSLTDAYEQYF.

This clonotype was picked up a small number of times. V and J are TRBV7-6 and TRBJ2-2; D might be TRBD2 (6 bases). Per the germline V gene, CDR1 is SGHVS and CDR2 is FNYEAQ. This CDR3 region has 18 residues. V gave up 0 bases and J gave up 2 bases, with 16 bases separating them. The CDR3 loop reads CASSLAPTGLDNTGELFF. The CDR3 DNA follows: TGTGCCAGCAGCTTAGCGCCGACGGGACTGGATAACACCGGGGAGCTGTTTTTT.

This clonotype has just a few counts. The genes are TRBV6-6 and TRBJ2-7; 7 positions agree with TRBD1. Germline V gene lookup returns CDR1 MNHNY and CDR2 SVGAGI (reference sequence). This CDR3 spans 14 amino acids. The J segment lost 4 bases and the V segment lost 4 bases, leaving 7 bases of the junction unmatched. The CDR3 coding sequence is TGTGCCAGCAGTTCTGGGACAGAGAATTACGAGCAGTACTTC. Protein product: CASSSGTENYEQYF.

This clonotype appeared many times. The rearrangement links TRBV18 to TRBJ1-3; D not resolved. V dropped 3 bases and J dropped 2 bases, with 11 bases sitting between them. This CDR3 spans 15 amino acids. Germline CDR1 reads KGHSH; CDR2 reads LQKENI. CDR3 amino acids: CASSPVQAPGNTIYF. CDR3 nucleotides: TGTGCCAGCTCACCGGTTCAGGCGCCTGGAAACACCATATATTTT. Looking up the rest from reference TRBV18 and TRBJ1-3 gives the full variable domain: NAGVMQNPRHLVRRRGQEARLRCSPMKGHSHVYWYRQLPEEGLKFMVYLQKENIIDESGMPKERFSAEFPKEGPSILRIQQVVRGDSAAYFCASSPVQAPGNTIYFGEGSWLTVV.

V is TRBV27 and J is TRBJ1-5; D unclear. The CDR3 extends over 13 amino acids. Trimming stripped 8 bases from V and 1 base from J, with 9 bases between. The germline gives CDR1 MNHEY, CDR2 SMNVEV (reference sequence). The CDR3 spells CASGDRSNQPQHF. The CDR3 DNA reads as TGTGCCAGCGGGGATAGAAGCAATCAGCCCCAGCATTTT.

This clonotype showed up many times. The chain is built from TRBV29-1 and TRBJ1-4, with a tentative D call TRBD1 (5 bases). The length of the CDR3 is 13 residues. V shed 7 bases and J shed 5 bases, with 14 bases lying between them. Germline CDR1 is SQVTM and CDR2 is ANQGSEA. The CDR3 nucleotides read TGCAGCGCCGTGGCCGGGGGGAATGAAAAACTGTTTTTT. This sequence encodes CSAVAGGNEKLFF.

This clonotype came up a few times. The rearrangement joins TRBV7-3 to TRBJ2-5, with D perhaps matching TRBD1 (6 bases). The CDR3 has 17 residues. Germline assignment: CDR1 SGHTA and CDR2 FQGTGA. The CDR3 is CADKTARDIINQETQYF. DNA of the CDR3: TGTGCTGACAAAACCGCCCGGGACATCATAAACCAAGAGACCCAGTACTTC.

This CDR3 reads CASSLTPSGRDTQYF. The DNA of the CDR3 is TGTGCCAGCAGCCTGACCCCTAGCGGGAGGGATACGCAGTATTTT. The chain combines TRBV6-2 or TRBV6-3 with TRBJ2-3, with 11 nucleotides matching TRBD2. V shed 6 bases, J shed 6 bases, and the junction held 8 bases outside the gene matches. This CDR3 comprises 15 residues. Per the germline V gene, CDR1 is MNHEY and CDR2 is SVGEGT.

The chain combines TRBV20-1 with TRBJ1-6; 7 bases align to TRBD1. V was clipped by 0 bases and J by 7 bases; unmatched bases: 6. CDR3 length: 15 residues. Germline V lookup: CDR1 DFQATT, CDR2 SNEGSKA (reference sequence). DNA for the CDR3: TGCAGTGCTAGAGAACAGACAGGGCCGAATTCACCCCTCCACTTT. Translation gives CSAREQTGPNSPLHF.

This chain links TRBV7-2 with TRBJ2-2; D call uncertain. The CDR3 length is 15 residues. Trimming left V 4 bases short and J 5 bases short, with 14 bases between. From germline, CDR1 is SGHTA and CDR2 FQGNSA. The DNA for the CDR3 is TGTGCCAGCAGCTCCCAATCCCTGGAGACCGGGGAGCTGTTTTTT. Amino acids: CASSSQSLETGELFF.

The chain recombines TRBV10-1 with TRBJ2-7, with 14 bases fitting TRBD2. Per the germline V gene, CDR1 is WNHNN and CDR2 is SYGVQD (reference sequence). Losses at the gene ends were 7 bases for V and 6 bases for J; bases not matched to a gene: 5. CDR3 length: 14 residues. CDR3 in amino acids: CASNRTSGGTEQYF. CDR3 in DNA: TGCGCCAGCAATAGGACTAGCGGGGGGACCGAGCAGTACTTC.

Concerning this clonotype itself: This clone may be a read error of a much larger clone one base away. This chain joins TRBV6-2 or TRBV6-3 and TRBJ1-2, with D possibly matching TRBD1 (5 bases). Germline CDR1 reads MNHEY; CDR2 reads SVGEGT. There are 13 residues in the CDR3. The V end lost 5 bases, the J end lost 2 bases, and 9 bases lay between the germline ends. The CDR3 protein is CASSRRQNYGYTF. CDR3 nucleotides: TGTGCCAGCAGTCGACGACAGAACTATGGCTACACCTTC.

To note about this clonotype: The junction departs from germline at one end; a sequencing error may be responsible. The V call is TRBV4-2, the J call TRBJ2-7; 11 positions agree with TRBD1. This CDR3 contains 16 residues. From germline, CDR1 is LGHNA and CDR2 YNFKEQ. The CDR3 DNA reads TGCGCCAGCAGCCAAGAAAGCGGGACAGGGGGAAACGAGCAGTACTTC. Translation gives CASSQESGTGGNEQYF.